This T cell receptor beta chain was identified during a study of T cells in Graves' hyperthyroidism and ophthalmopathy. The overall study: Peripheral blood sampling occurred at initial diagnosis, before any treatment. General study findings and limits: Model-based prediction identified ophthalmopathy a median roughly 5.9 months prior to its onset.

This CDR3 has 15 amino acids. Germline V gives CDR1 MNHNS, CDR2 SASEGT. V gave up 6 bases and J gave up 9 bases; unmatched junction bases: 9. It was RNA transcripts that yielded the amplified TCR beta CDR3 regions. The TCR CDR3 first-round RT-PCR relied on the HTBI primer set. TCRdb ran MiXCR on the multiplex PCR reads and lists one entry per CDR3 protein. Of roughly 290,000 distinct CDR3 sequences listed, 12% to 15% were seen once; the top ten hold 7% to 9%. This clonotype appeared a few times. Its specificity is unknown. Diagnosis of hyperthyroidism was new in patients aged 18 to 65, and its duration was under 2 months.

Sequencing input: blood. The TCR comes from a woman in her thirties or forties with Graves' hyperthyroidism. The V call is TRBV6-1, the J call TRBJ1-6; 9 nucleotides agree with TRBD1. Here the CDR3 DNA reads TGTGCCAGCAGATCCGGACAGGGGACAAGTTCACCCCTCCACTTT. Protein product: CASRSGQGTSSPLHF.